The 6 T cell receptor beta chains given below trace back to one sample, sequenced in a study of response to subunit inactivated influenza vaccine. MiXCR, run by TCRdb on the RT-PCR reads, gives a single entry per CDR3 protein. In the table there are about 480,000 distinct CDR3 sequences, approximately 24% of which are singletons. The sequencing used CD4+ T cells sorted from PBMCs, collected 5 days after vaccination. The receptors stem from a man over 45 who received an inactivated influenza vaccine.

The rearrangement uses TRBV10-3 and TRBJ2-6; D ambiguous. The germline V gene encodes CDR1 ENHRY and CDR2 SYGVKD. This CDR3 is built from 17 residues. V lost 3 bases and J 0 bases, leaving 12 bases between the germline ends. The CDR3 region has the DNA TGTGCCATCAGTGAACTTTCATCAATCTCTGGGGCCAACGTCCTGACTTTC. Protein sequence: CAISELSSISGANVLTF.

This clonotype was seen a few times. The gene calls are TRBV20-1 and TRBJ1-5; tentative D call: TRBD1 (5 bases). Germline V gene lookup returns CDR1 DFQATT and CDR2 SNEGSKA (reference sequence). This CDR3 is 15 amino acids long. V lost 0 bases to trimming and J lost 6 bases, with 15 bases between them. As DNA, the CDR3 is TGCAGTGCTAGAGATATGCGCGGGGACCGTCAGCCCCAGCATTTT. This codes for CSARDMRGDRQPQHF.

This clonotype was found a few times. J is TRBJ2-2 and V is TRBV4-3; D possibly corresponds to TRBD2 (6 bases). This CDR3 comprises 17 residues. V was cut by 0 bases and J by 4 bases, with 15 bases left in between. The V gene's germline CDR1 is LGHNA and CDR2 YSLEER. The CDR3 sequence: CASSQERAAGPTGELFF. The CDR3 nucleotides read TGCGCCAGCAGCCAAGAGAGGGCGGCGGGACCCACCGGGGAGCTGTTTTTT.

The rearrangement uses TRBV5-1 and TRBJ2-5; 8 bases match TRBD2. Germline trimming cut 0 bases from V and 6 bases from J; bases unmatched to any gene: 7. The CDR3 runs 15 residues. Per germline, CDR1 SGHRS and CDR2 YFSETQ. For the CDR3, the DNA is TGCGCCAGCAGCTTGGAGGCTAGCGGGTATCAGACCCAGTACTTC. It yields the protein CASSLEASGYQTQYF.

A few counts support this clonotype. The genes are TRBV6-2 or TRBV6-3 and TRBJ2-7, with D hard to call. Germline loops: CDR1 MNHEY, CDR2 SVGEGT. V lost 0 bases to trimming and J lost 0 bases, with 6 bases between them. The length of the CDR3 is 14 residues. The chain's CDR3 is CASSYSRISYEQYF. CDR3 DNA: TGTGCCAGCAGTTACTCGAGGATCTCCTACGAGCAGTACTTC.

This clonotype was seen a handful of times. The CDR3 protein is CASSRQGAADTQYF. Written as DNA, the CDR3 is TGTGCCAGCAGTCGACAGGGGGCAGCAGATACGCAGTATTTT. The chain is built from TRBV6-1 and TRBJ2-3, with 10 bases fitting TRBD1. The junction had 3 bases not matched to a gene; V was cut back by 5 bases and J by 4 bases. The CDR3 is 14 residues long. Germline CDR1 MNHNS, CDR2 SASEGT.